These T cell receptor beta chains were read from a single sample in a study of blood T cell repertoires in COVID-19. The protocol was immunoSEQ multiplex PCR, while the TCRdb copy is restricted to in-frame clones and leaves out a portion. This table holds 250,000 to 300,000 clones, roughly 90% found once. The sample comprised peripheral blood. The source is a woman between 55 and 75 years old with COVID-19, enrolled during active disease. The conserved cysteine and the conserved F or W are not part of the CDR3 here. The D gene is left open where the match is weak.

D gene	V gene	CDR3 protein
TRBD1	TRBV6-5	ASRGGQDSNQPQH
TRBD1	TRBV30	APPFRPHLDRGRNEQY
TRBD1	TRBV12-3/TRBV12-4	ASSLPQGIKF
TRBD1	TRBV5-6	ASSPGTGADYGYT
-	TRBV14	ASSQDVQSYEQY
-	TRBV3-1/TRBV3-2	ASSQDRQDRPSGANVLT
-	TRBV7-8	ASSLFLDPGLVNGYT
TRBD2	TRBV18	ASSPKREGEQY
-	TRBV7-2	ASSFGSSNSGNTIY
-	TRBV2	ASSVPGREPEAF
-	TRBV4-2	ASSQPGGPGGDYGYT
TRBD1	TRBV19	ASSIAGGSGNTIY
-	TRBV7-7	AVTLGPTITGELF
TRBD1	TRBV6-2/TRBV6-3	ASSSITGGSSAF
TRBD2	TRBV20-1	SASPSGGAYEQY
TRBD2	TRBV14	ASSQESRGAADTQY
TRBD1	TRBV7-9	ASSPRVGQGYNSPLH
TRBD1	TRBV7-8	ASSVDRGQGEKLF
-	TRBV5-6	ASRDNSVNTEAF
-	TRBV4-3	ASSSRQGSTEAF
-	TRBV20-1	SARDRDTIY
-	TRBV6-1	ASSETYRDEQY
-	TRBV9	ASSVDFSNTEAF
TRBD1	TRBV2	ASWDSTNYGYT
-	TRBV5-5	ASSFETGYNSPLH
-	TRBV5-4	ASSFNIGELF
-	TRBV6-5	ASSYSNGGVYGYT
TRBD1	TRBV5-1	ASSVGTGGNYGYT
TRBD2	TRBV6-2/TRBV6-3	ASSYADSGGYLAKNIQY
-	TRBV9	ASSPEPSSYNEQF
-	TRBV4-2	ASSQDRGLHNSPLH
TRBD2	TRBV7-3	ASSTIAGGSYNEQF
TRBD1	TRBV6-2/TRBV6-3	ASSHLSTGAREAF
-	TRBV5-6	ASSFDRYSGNTIY
-	TRBV18	ASSKAGGSHNEKLF
-	TRBV19	ASSIDPGREQY
-	TRBV6-6	ASSYDLRGEKLF
-	TRBV18	ASSPRQGSYEQY
-	TRBV19	ASSIRRGAPYEQY
TRBD1	TRBV10-3	AISRTGQNTEAF
TRBD1	TRBV9	ASSGQGFRSLLH
-	TRBV11-1	ASSLVGGQGREQF
-	TRBV7-9	ASSLGGLNEKLF
-	TRBV3-1/TRBV3-2	ASSQERSDYT
TRBD1	TRBV27	ASRTEGASYNEQF
-	TRBV3-1/TRBV3-2	ASSSSQAFSSGANVLT
-	TRBV7-2	ASSFQTGSYEQY
TRBD1	TRBV4-1	ASSQDGGQGPTDTQY
-	TRBV7-8	ASSLDSSNYGYT